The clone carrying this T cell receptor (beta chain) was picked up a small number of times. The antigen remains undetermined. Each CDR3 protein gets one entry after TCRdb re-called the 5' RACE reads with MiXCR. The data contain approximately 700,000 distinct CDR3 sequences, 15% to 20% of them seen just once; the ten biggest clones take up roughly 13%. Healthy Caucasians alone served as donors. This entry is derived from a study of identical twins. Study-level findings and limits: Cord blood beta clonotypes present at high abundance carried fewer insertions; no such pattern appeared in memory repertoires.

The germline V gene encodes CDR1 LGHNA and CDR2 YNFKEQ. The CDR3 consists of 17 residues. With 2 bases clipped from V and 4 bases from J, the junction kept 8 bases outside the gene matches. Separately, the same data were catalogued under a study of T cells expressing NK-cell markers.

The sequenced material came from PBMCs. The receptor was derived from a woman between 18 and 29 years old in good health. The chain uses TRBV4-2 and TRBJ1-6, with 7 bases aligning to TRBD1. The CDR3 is CASSQKGEGAYNSPLHF. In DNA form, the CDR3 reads TGTGCCAGCAGCCAAAAGGGAGAGGGGGCATATAATTCACCCCTCCACTTT.